This record covers a single TCR beta chain. Its cognate antigen is unknown. This sample was included in a study of early T cells in non-severe SARS-CoV-2 infection. Whole-study results and caveats: VDJdb matching favored anti-spike CD8 responses, missing private and CD4 specificities.

The TCR library protocol attached unique molecular identifiers to the individual cDNA molecules. Each CDR3 protein gets one entry after TCRdb re-called the 5' RACE reads with MiXCR. The sample shows over 85,000 distinct CDR3 sequences, 10% to 15% of them seen only once. This receptor was identified in an adult who was a healthcare worker with PCR-confirmed SARS-CoV-2 infection or an uninfected control (not recorded which). The material sequenced was whole blood, taken at baseline.

Here the CDR3 reads CASSPLSDATNEKLFF. The CDR3 region has the DNA TGTGCCAGCAGCCCCTTGAGCGATGCAACTAATGAAAAACTGTTTTTT. The rearrangement joins TRBV3-1 to TRBJ1-4; no definite D call. The CDR3 is made up of 16 amino acids. CDR1 is LGHDT, CDR2 YNNKEL, per germline (reference sequence). V was trimmed by 4 bases and J by 0 bases, leaving 12 bases between them. Drawing the rest from reference TRBV3-1 and TRBJ1-4, the complete variable domain is DTAVSQTPKYLVTQMGNDKSIKCEQNLGHDTMYWYKQDSKKFLKIMFSYNNKELIINETVPNRFSPKSPDKAHLNLHINSLELGDSAVYFCASSPLSDATNEKLFFGSGTQLSVL.